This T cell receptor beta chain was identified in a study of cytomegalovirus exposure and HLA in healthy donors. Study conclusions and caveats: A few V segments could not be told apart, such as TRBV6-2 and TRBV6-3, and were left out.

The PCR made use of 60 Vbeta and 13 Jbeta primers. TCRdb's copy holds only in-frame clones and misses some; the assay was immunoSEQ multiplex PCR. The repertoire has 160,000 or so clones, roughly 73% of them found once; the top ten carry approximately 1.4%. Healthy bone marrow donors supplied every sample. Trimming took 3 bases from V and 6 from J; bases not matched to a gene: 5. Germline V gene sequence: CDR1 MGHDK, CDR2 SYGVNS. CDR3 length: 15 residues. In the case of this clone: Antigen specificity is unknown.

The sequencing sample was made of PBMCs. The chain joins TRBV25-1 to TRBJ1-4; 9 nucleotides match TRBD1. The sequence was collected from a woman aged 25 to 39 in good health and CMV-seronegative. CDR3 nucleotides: TGTGCCAGCAGTGACCCGAGACAGGGGGATGAAAAACTGTTTTTT. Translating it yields CASSDPRQGDEKLFF.